The 5 T cell receptor beta chains listed next were all sequenced from one sample in a study of T cell changes during pregnancy in multiple sclerosis. Method: immunoSEQ multiplex PCR; TCRdb's copy keeps in-frame clones and lacks some. The data contain tens of thousands of clones, around 92% of them seen just once; the ten biggest clones take up 2.5% to 3.5%. Sequenced here: peripheral blood, sampled in the second trimester of pregnancy. These receptors were collected from a female donor in good health, enrolled as a control in a pregnancy study.

The rearrangement links TRBV7-2 to TRBJ2-4; possible D gene TRBD1, 5 bases. Trimming cost V 8 bases and J 6 bases, with 14 bases left between them. This CDR3 region has 13 residues. Germline CDR1 SGHTA, CDR2 FQGNSA. CDR3 DNA sequence: TGTGCCAGCGGGGCCTCCCAGGGAAACATTCAGTACTTC. Protein: CASGASQGNIQYF.

V gene TRBV7-2 combines with J gene TRBJ2-1, with D hard to call. V was cut by 4 bases and J by 4 bases, with 14 bases left in between. This CDR3 has 15 residues. The germline V gene encodes CDR1 SGHTA and CDR2 FQGNSA. CDR3 loop: CASSSRVVGYNEQFF. CDR3 bases: TGTGCCAGCAGCTCCCGAGTGGTCGGTTACAATGAGCAGTTCTTC. Full variable domain (missing parts from reference TRBV7-2 and TRBJ2-1): GAGVSQSPSNKVTEKGKDVELRCDPISGHTALYWYRQSLGQGLEFLIYFQGNSAPDKSGLPSDRFSAERTGGSVSTLTIQRTQQEDSAVYLCASSSRVVGYNEQFFGPGTRLTVL.

The chain couples TRBV5-1 to TRBJ2-3; perhaps TRBD2 as D (5 bases). Germline values: CDR1 SGHRS, CDR2 YFSETQ. V lost 0 bases and J lost 2, with 10 bases in between. This CDR3 has 15 residues. This chain's CDR3 is CASSLGTRDTDTQYF. Here the CDR3 DNA reads TGCGCCAGCAGCTTGGGAACTAGAGACACAGATACGCAGTATTTT.

The count of this clone is one. The chain carries TRBV12-5 and TRBJ1-6, with TRBD1 matching over 8 bases. CDR3 length: 19 residues. Germline CDR1 reads LGHNT; CDR2 reads FRNRAP. The ends lost 1 base at V and 4 bases at J; junction bases unmatched: 12. The CDR3 bases are TGTGCTAGTGGTTTGGGAGCACACAGGGGGTTGGGTTATAATTCACCCCTCCACTTT. Translated: CASGLGAHRGLGYNSPLHF.

J is TRBJ2-7 and V is TRBV27; D is possibly TRBD1 (5 bases). This CDR3 region has 13 residues. Trimming removed 4 bases from V and 4 bases from J, with 11 bases in between. CDR1 MNHEY and CDR2 SMNVEV come from the germline V gene (reference sequence). CDR3 sequence (DNA): TGTGCCAGCAGTTGGACCCAGGGTTACGAGCAGTACTTC. Amino acid sequence: CASSWTQGYEQYF.